This entry lists 21 T cell receptor beta chains sequenced from one sample in a study of beta chain features in type 1 diabetes. The antigens of these receptors remain unknown. Overall study findings and caveats: Shortening that was moderate but significant affected the TCRB CDR3s of Type 1 diabetes patients in all four CD4+ subsets.

The isolated RNA, all of it, was reverse transcribed, so expressed TCRB transcripts were what got sequenced. Only in-frame clones appear in the TCRdb table, and some are missing; sequencing was by immunoSEQ multiplex PCR. The profile shows about 300,000 clones, roughly 14% of them singletons. What was sequenced was naive CD4+ T cells from blood. The receptors shown here come from a woman younger than 30 with type 1 diabetes.

This clone has more than one count but fewer than ten. This CDR3 is also generated by other DNA sequences in the sample. The chain uses TRBV9 and TRBJ2-1, with no clear D. The germline V and J ends were trimmed by 0 bases and 10 bases, with 8 bases remaining between them. The CDR3 covers 12 residues. Germline loops: CDR1 SGDLS, CDR2 YYNGEE. The chain's CDR3 is CASSVEIGEQFF. The CDR3 bases are TGTGCCAGCAGCGTAGAGATTGGCGAGCAGTTCTTC.

This clone was recorded a few times. The chain employs TRBV4-3 and TRBJ2-3; 7 nucleotides match TRBD2. CDR1 and CDR2 from the germline V gene are LGHNA and YSLEER. The CDR3 spans 17 residues. Germline trimming cut 4 bases from V and 2 bases from J; bases unmatched to any gene: 12. CDR3 protein: CASSLTTSSGTTDTQYF. The CDR3 nucleotides are TGCGCCAGCAGCCTCACGACTAGCTCCGGGACCACAGATACGCAGTATTTT.

The V and J genes are TRBV5-5 and TRBJ1-2; 8 bases fit TRBD1. This CDR3 is built from 16 residues. Germline-derived CDR1 and CDR2 are SGHKS and YYEKEE (reference sequence). J gave up 6 bases and V 1 base, and 11 bases lay outside the gene matches. Here the CDR3 reads CASSLPGQDLGDGYTF. The CDR3 bases are TGTGCCAGCAGCTTGCCGGGACAGGACCTAGGGGATGGCTACACCTTC. Full variable domain (remainder filled in from reference TRBV5-5 and TRBJ1-2): DAGVTQSPTHLIKTRGQQVTLRCSPISGHKSVSWYQQVLGQGPQFIFQYYEKEERGRGNFPDRFSARQFPNYSSELNVNALLLGDSALYLCASSLPGQDLGDGYTFGSGTRLTVV.

Concerning this clone itself: Other DNA sequences in the sample encode the same CDR3. The V call is TRBV7-2, the J call TRBJ1-1; perhaps TRBD1 as D (5 bases). The V and J ends lost 5 bases and 1 base respectively, with 8 bases between them. This CDR3 is 13 amino acids long. From germline, CDR1 is SGHTA and CDR2 FQGNSA. The DNA of the CDR3 is TGTGCCAGCAGCCGTGACAGGAACACTGAAGCTTTCTTT. It is translated as CASSRDRNTEAFF.

The V gene is TRBV15, the J gene TRBJ2-1; D gene ambiguous. Trimming shortened V by 1 base and J by 6 bases, and 13 bases separated the two germline ends. This CDR3 has 15 amino acids. Germline V gene lookup returns CDR1 LNHNV and CDR2 YYDKDF (reference sequence). DNA of the CDR3: TGTGCCACCAGCAGAGCGAGCCGTAAAGCCAATGAGCAGTTCTTC. Translated, it gives CATSRASRKANEQFF.

The rearrangement joins TRBV5-4 to TRBJ2-7; no definite D call. Trimming cost V 4 bases and J 9 bases, with 8 bases left between them. Germline V gene data show CDR1 as SGHNT and CDR2 as YYREEE (reference sequence). The CDR3 runs to 10 residues. The CDR3 region is CASSQEVQYV. The CDR3 region has the DNA TGTGCCAGCAGCCAGGAAGTGCAGTACGTC.

This clone was picked up a small number of times. The chain is built from TRBV7-9 and TRBJ2-3, with 9 bases fitting TRBD1. In germline, CDR1 is SEHNR, CDR2 FQNEAQ (reference sequence). V gave up 5 bases and J gave up 6 bases; unmatched junction bases: 9. This CDR3 is built from 15 residues. CDR3 region: CASSLGQGFPDTQYF. The CDR3, as DNA: TGTGCCAGCAGCCTAGGACAGGGGTTTCCCGATACGCAGTATTTT.

This clone occurred a few times. Other DNA sequences in this specimen translate into the identical CDR3. V usage is TRBV7-2 and J usage is TRBJ1-2; D remains ambiguous. The CDR3 runs 14 residues. Germline lookup yields CDR1 SGHTA and CDR2 FQGNSA. V was trimmed by 0 bases and J by 2 bases, leaving 7 bases between them. The CDR3 nucleotides read TGTGCCAGCAGCTTAGCCCCTGTCAACTATGGCTACACCTTC. Amino acids: CASSLAPVNYGYTF.

The chain uses TRBV7-2 and TRBJ1-1; a weak D match, TRBD1 (5 bases). V shed 3 bases and J shed 1 base, with 9 bases lying between them. The germline gives CDR1 SGHTA, CDR2 FQGNSA. The CDR3 runs to 14 residues. As DNA, the CDR3 is TGTGCCAGCAGCTTCAGGGTGGGGAACACTGAAGCTTTCTTT. Translation gives CASSFRVGNTEAFF.

This clone turned up a few times. The CDR3 bases are TGTGCCAGCAGCCCCAGGGAAAGCACAGATACGCAGTATTTT. Protein sequence: CASSPRESTDTQYF. The chain is built from TRBV11-2 and TRBJ2-3; the D gene is possibly TRBD1 (5 bases). The V gene lost 5 bases and the J gene lost 0 bases, with 9 bases spanning the gap. The CDR3 length is 14 residues. CDR1 SGHAT and CDR2 FQNNGV come from the germline V gene.

This clone showed up just a few times. J is TRBJ1-3 and V is TRBV7-2; weak D call: TRBD1 (5 bases). CDR1 and CDR2 from the germline V gene are SGHTA and FQGNSA. The CDR3 loop spans 14 amino acids. Deletions cut 5 bases from V and 4 bases from J, with 12 bases between. CDR3 in amino acids: CASSPGILGNTIYF. DNA of the CDR3: TGTGCCAGCAGCCCAGGGATTCTCGGAAACACCATATATTTT.

A few counts support this clone. The V call is TRBV4-1, the J call TRBJ1-2; the D gene is possibly TRBD1 (6 bases). Per the germline V gene, CDR1 is MGHRA and CDR2 is YSYEKL. Trimming shortened V by 0 bases and J by 7 bases, and 24 bases separated the two germline ends. This CDR3 is built from 18 residues. CDR3: CASSQEADVVGGRRGYTF. CDR3 coding DNA: TGCGCCAGCAGCCAAGAAGCGGACGTGGTAGGGGGACGGCGTGGCTACACCTTC.

In this sample, this clone turned up a few times. V and J are TRBV5-6 and TRBJ2-1, with D possibly matching TRBD2 (6 bases). This CDR3 is built from 14 residues. V dropped 4 bases and J dropped 8 bases, with 16 bases sitting between them. From germline, CDR1 is SGHDT and CDR2 YYEEEE. The CDR3 spells CASSPTTWEDEQFF. The CDR3, as DNA: TGTGCCAGCAGCCCAACAACTTGGGAGGATGAGCAGTTCTTC.

CDR3 nucleotide sequence: TGTGCCTGGCTTAGCGGGACCGCCTACAATGAGCAGTTCTTC. This gives the protein CAWLSGTAYNEQFF. This chain links TRBV30 with TRBJ2-1; TRBD2 matches at 8 bases. The CDR3 loop spans 14 amino acids. J gave up 2 bases and V 5 bases, and 5 bases lay outside the gene matches. Germline lookup yields CDR1 GTSNPN and CDR2 SVGIG (reference sequence).

This clone was detected a few times. This chain connects TRBV6-5 to TRBJ1-2; D perhaps matches TRBD1 (6 bases). V was clipped by 4 bases and J by 4 bases, with 16 bases between them. The germline V gene encodes CDR1 MNHEY and CDR2 SVGAGI. CDR3 length: 15 amino acids. Here the CDR3 reads CASSSPRGSSYGYTF. Written as DNA, the CDR3 is TGTGCCAGCAGTTCCCCAAGGGGGAGTAGCTATGGCTACACCTTC.

This clone has only a few counts. The chain joins TRBV5-1 to TRBJ1-5; possibly TRBD1 for D (5 bases). The CDR3 has 15 residues. V lost 4 bases, J lost 2 bases, and 13 bases lay in between. CDR1 is SGHRS, CDR2 YFSETQ, per germline. CDR3 sequence reads: CASSPGGTGNQPQHF. CDR3 nucleotides: TGCGCCAGCAGCCCGGGAGGGACTGGCAATCAGCCCCAGCATTTT.

Worth noting for this clone: This sample includes further DNA sequences coding for the same CDR3. V usage is TRBV20-1 and J usage is TRBJ2-1; the D is unclear. From germline, CDR1 is DFQATT and CDR2 SNEGSKA (reference sequence). This CDR3 is 11 amino acids long. The ends were cut back, 2 bases at V and 7 bases at J, with 6 bases in the middle. The CDR3 region has the DNA TGCAGTGCTAGAAGCGTTAATGAGCAGTTCTTC. This translates into CSARSVNEQFF.

The sample holds a few counts of this clone. The genes are TRBV4-1 and TRBJ2-2, with TRBD2 matching over 9 bases. The germline CDR1 and CDR2 sequences are MGHRA and YSYEKL. CDR3 length: 17 amino acids. The V and J ends lost 2 bases and 6 bases, in that order; junction bases with no gene match: 10. This CDR3 is CASSQPSLAGVAGELFF. CDR3 DNA: TGCGCCAGCAGCCAACCCTCGTTAGCGGGAGTCGCCGGGGAGCTGTTTTTT.

The gene calls are TRBV9 and TRBJ2-4, with 7 nucleotides matching TRBD1. V was clipped by 2 bases and J by 6 bases; unmatched bases: 20. The CDR3 runs to 19 residues. The V gene's germline CDR1 is SGDLS and CDR2 YYNGEE. The CDR3 region is CASSVGLRGRDSRRNIQYF. CDR3 in DNA: TGTGCCAGCAGCGTCGGGCTGAGGGGGCGAGATTCCCGCCGAAACATTCAGTACTTC.

This chain joins TRBV6-5 and TRBJ2-5; no clear D. The CDR3 has 13 amino acids. Deletions cut 0 bases from V and 4 bases from J, with 6 bases between. The V gene's germline CDR1 is MNHEY and CDR2 SVGAGI. In nucleotides, the CDR3 is TGTGCCAGCAGTTACTCGGTCGGAGAGACCCAGTACTTC. It specifies CASSYSVGETQYF.

The chain joins TRBV19 to TRBJ1-5, with 9 bases identical to TRBD1. Losses at the gene ends were 7 bases for V and 8 bases for J; bases not matched to a gene: 6. The length of the CDR3 is 13 residues. Germline V lookup: CDR1 LNHDA, CDR2 SQIVND (reference sequence). The CDR3 region is CASTRTGEKPQHF. CDR3 nucleotide sequence: TGTGCCAGTACAAGGACAGGGGAAAAGCCCCAGCATTTT.